This TCR beta chain was identified in a study of T cell repertoires in cytomegalovirus infection. As for the study in general: The authors relied on CMV epitopes, both recently identified HLA-C-restricted and well-studied HLA-B-restricted. TCR beta signatures that were public indicated CMV infection and matching HLA type. Overall study results and limits: Carriers of CMV plus the relevant HLA were identified by cumulative public TCR beta family frequency. Clonotypes of TCR beta that were HLA-C-restricted and CMV-specific dominated the ex vivo response.

TCRdb called the reads again in MiXCR, with one record for every CDR3 protein. The profile covers approximately 300,000 distinct CDR3 sequences, with 25% to 30% appearing a single time and around 19% taken by the ten largest. This clonotype occurred many times. What it binds is unknown. In germline, CDR1 is SGHTA, CDR2 FQGNSA. CDR3 size: 19 residues. Trimming removed 5 bases from V and 8 bases from J, with 31 bases in between. This sequence was found in a human donor in good health (CMV status not recorded). Some clones in this sample may be carry-over from other donors' samples. The chain is built from TRBV7-2 and TRBJ2-1, with a possible D match to TRBD2 (5 bases). The input for sequencing was cultured PBMCs, taken from culture after CMV antigen stimulation. CDR3 protein: CASSRKERVISAAPHEQFF. The CDR3 DNA follows: TGTGCCAGCAGCCGAAAGGAGAGGGTGATATCAGCGGCCCCCCATGAGCAGTTCTTC.